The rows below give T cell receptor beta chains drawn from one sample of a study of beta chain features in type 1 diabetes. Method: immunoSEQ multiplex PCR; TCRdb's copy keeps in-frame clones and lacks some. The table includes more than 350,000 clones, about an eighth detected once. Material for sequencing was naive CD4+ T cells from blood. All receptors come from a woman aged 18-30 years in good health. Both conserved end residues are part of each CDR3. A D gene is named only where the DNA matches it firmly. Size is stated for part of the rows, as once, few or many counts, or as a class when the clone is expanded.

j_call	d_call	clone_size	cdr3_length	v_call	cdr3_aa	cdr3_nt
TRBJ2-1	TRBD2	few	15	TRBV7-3	CASSLALPGGNEQFF	TGTGCCAGCAGCTTAGCACTTCCGGGGGGTAATGAGCAGTTCTTC
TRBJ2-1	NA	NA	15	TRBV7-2	CASSSRGGSYNEQFF	TGTGCCAGCAGCTCGCGGGGAGGCTCCTACAATGAGCAGTTCTTC
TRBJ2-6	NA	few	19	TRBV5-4	CASSLGQLAEISGANVLTF	TGTGCCAGCAGCTTGGGACAGTTGGCAGAAATCTCTGGGGCCAACGTCCTGACTTTC
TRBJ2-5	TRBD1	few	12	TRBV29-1	CSVTGYRETQYF	TGCAGCGTGACAGGGTATCGAGAGACCCAGTACTTC
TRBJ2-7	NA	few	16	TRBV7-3	CASSSTPSEDSYEQYF	TGTGCCAGCAGCTCTACGCCCTCTGAAGACTCCTACGAGCAGTACTTC
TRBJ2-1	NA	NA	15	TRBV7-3	CASSPAGRSYNEQFF	TGTGCCAGCAGCCCAGCCGGACGCTCCTACAATGAGCAGTTCTTC
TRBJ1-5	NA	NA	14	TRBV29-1	CSVKQGGSNQPQHF	TGCAGCGTTAAGCAGGGAGGTAGCAATCAGCCCCAGCATTTT
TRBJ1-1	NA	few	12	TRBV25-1	CASSENSLEAFF	TGTGCCAGCAGTGAAAACAGTCTTGAAGCTTTCTTT
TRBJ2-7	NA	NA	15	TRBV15	CATSRAGIAGYEQYF	TGTGCCACCAGCAGAGCAGGGATCGCCGGATACGAGCAGTACTTC
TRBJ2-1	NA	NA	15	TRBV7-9	CASSSSPAVGNEQFF	TGTGCCAGCAGCTCCTCCCCTGCGGTGGGTAATGAGCAGTTCTTC
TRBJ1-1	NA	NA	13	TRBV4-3	CASSFEQNTEAFF	TGCGCCAGCAGTTTCGAACAGAACACTGAAGCTTTCTTT
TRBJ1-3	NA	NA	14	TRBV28	CASSYREDGNTIYF	TGTGCCAGCAGTTACAGGGAAGACGGAAACACCATATATTTT
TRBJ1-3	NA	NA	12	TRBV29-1	CSVGHSENTIYF	TGCAGCGTGGGACATTCGGAGAACACCATATATTTT
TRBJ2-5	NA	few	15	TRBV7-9	CASSLLQTKQETQYF	TGTGCCAGCAGCTTACTACAGACAAAGCAAGAGACCCAGTACTTC
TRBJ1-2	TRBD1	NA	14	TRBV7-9	CASSLDRANYGYTF	TGTGCCAGCAGCTTGGACAGGGCAAACTATGGCTACACCTTC
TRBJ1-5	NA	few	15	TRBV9	CASSVGRNSNQPQHF	TGTGCCAGCAGCGTAGGGCGGAATAGCAATCAGCCCCAGCATTTT
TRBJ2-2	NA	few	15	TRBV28	CASTVDQMNTGELFF	TGTGCCAGCACCGTGGACCAGATGAACACCGGGGAGCTGTTTTTT
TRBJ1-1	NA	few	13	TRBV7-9	CASSLALSTEAFF	TGTGCCAGCAGCTTAGCTTTGAGCACTGAAGCTTTCTTT
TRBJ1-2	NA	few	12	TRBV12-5	CASGQDSYGYTF	TGTGCTAGTGGCCAGGACAGCTATGGCTACACCTTC
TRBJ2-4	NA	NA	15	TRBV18	CASSPPAVAKNIQYF	TGTGCCAGCTCACCACCAGCGGTAGCCAAAAACATTCAGTACTTC
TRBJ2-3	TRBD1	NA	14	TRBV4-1	CASSQGQRADTQYF	TGCGCCAGCAGCCAGGGACAGAGGGCAGATACGCAGTATTTT
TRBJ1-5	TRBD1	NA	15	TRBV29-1	CSVHTGEHSNQPQHF	TGCAGCGTGCATACAGGGGAACATAGCAATCAGCCCCAGCATTTT
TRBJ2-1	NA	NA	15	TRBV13	CASSPQGTRSNEQFF	TGTGCCAGCAGCCCCCAGGGGACCCGATCTAATGAGCAGTTCTTC
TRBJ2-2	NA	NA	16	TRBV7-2	CASSPLWGGAAGELFF	TGTGCCAGCAGCCCCCTTTGGGGAGGAGCAGCCGGGGAGCTGTTTTTT
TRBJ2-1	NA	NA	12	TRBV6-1	CASSSPSNEQFF	TGTGCCAGCAGTTCTCCATCGAATGAGCAGTTCTTC
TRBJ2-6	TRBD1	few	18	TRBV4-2	CASSQGTGAISGANVLTF	TGTGCCAGCAGCCAAGGGACAGGGGCAATCTCTGGGGCCAACGTCCTGACTTTC
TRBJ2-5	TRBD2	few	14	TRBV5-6	CASSSVGGQETQYF	TGTGCCAGCAGCTCCGTGGGGGGGCAAGAGACCCAGTACTTC
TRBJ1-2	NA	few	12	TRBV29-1	CSVQSVQDGYTF	TGCAGCGTTCAATCTGTCCAGGATGGCTACACCTTC
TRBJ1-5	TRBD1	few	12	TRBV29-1	CSVATGAQPQHF	TGCAGCGTTGCGACAGGGGCCCAGCCCCAGCATTTT
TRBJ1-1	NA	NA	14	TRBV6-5	CASSLQGTNTEAFF	TGTGCCAGCAGTCTACAGGGAACGAACACTGAAGCTTTCTTT
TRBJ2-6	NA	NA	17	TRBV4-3	CASSHRRGRKGANVLTF	TGCGCCAGCAGCCATCGCCGGGGCCGTAAAGGGGCCAACGTCCTGACTTTC
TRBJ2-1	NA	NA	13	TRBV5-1	CASSVGSNNEQFF	TGCGCCAGCAGCGTCGGGTCCAACAATGAGCAGTTCTTC
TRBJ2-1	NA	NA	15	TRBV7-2	CASSFRGSSYNEQFF	TGTGCCAGCAGCTTCCGCGGTAGCTCCTACAATGAGCAGTTCTTC
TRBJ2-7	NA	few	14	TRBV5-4	CASSLRTGAYEQYF	TGTGCCAGCAGCCTGCGGACGGGAGCCTACGAGCAGTACTTC
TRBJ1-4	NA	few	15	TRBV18	CASSPKGQSLEKLFF	TGTGCCAGCTCACCTAAGGGGCAGTCCCTTGAAAAACTGTTTTTT
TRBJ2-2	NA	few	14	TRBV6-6	CASSLLVLTGELFF	TGTGCCAGCAGCCTCCTCGTATTGACCGGGGAGCTGTTTTTT
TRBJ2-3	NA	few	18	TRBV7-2	CASSLVALGAGSTDTQYF	TGTGCCAGCAGCTTAGTGGCCCTAGGAGCGGGTAGCACAGATACGCAGTATTTT
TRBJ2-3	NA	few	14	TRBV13	CASSLVGTGDTQYF	TGTGCCAGCAGCTTAGTTGGGACCGGAGATACGCAGTATTTT
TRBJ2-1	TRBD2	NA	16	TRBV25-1	CASTKPSGLAVNEQFF	TGTGCCAGCACAAAGCCGTCTGGACTAGCGGTCAATGAGCAGTTCTTC
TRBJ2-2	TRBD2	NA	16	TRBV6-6	CASSYSSGSSSEELFF	TGTGCCAGCAGTTACTCGAGCGGGAGTTCGTCCGAGGAGCTGTTTTTT